The 10 T cell receptor beta chains listed next were all sequenced from one sample in a study of blood T cell repertoires in COVID-19. The method was immunoSEQ multiplex PCR; TCRdb's version includes in-frame clones alone and lacks a portion of them. The sample has 250,000 or so clones; roughly 85% are singletons. The sample comprised PBMCs or T cells enriched from blood (not recorded which). The origin of the receptors is a young man who had recovered from COVID-19.

As DNA, the CDR3 is TGTGCCAGTCAAACAGGGACCGATTATGGCTACACCTTC. Its translation is CASQTGTDYGYTF. The chain carries TRBV6-5 and TRBJ1-2, with D possibly being TRBD1 (6 bases). The V and J ends lost 9 bases and 5 bases respectively, with 16 bases between them. CDR1 is MNHEY and CDR2 is SVGAGI in the germline V gene. CDR3 length: 13 amino acids.

The chain uses TRBV19 and TRBJ1-2, with D possibly matching TRBD1 (5 bases). Germline loops: CDR1 LNHDA, CDR2 SQIVND (reference sequence). This CDR3 region has 13 residues. With 9 bases removed from V and 4 bases from J, the gap between germline ends came to 15 bases. CDR3 sequence: CASNPSQGYGYTF. CDR3 DNA sequence: TGTGCCAGCAACCCATCTCAGGGCTATGGCTACACCTTC. The full variable domain, rest sourced from reference TRBV19 and TRBJ1-2, is DGGITQSPKYLFRKEGQNVTLSCEQNLNHDAMYWYRQDPGQGLRLIYYSQIVNDFQKGDIAEGYSVSREKKESFPLTVTSAQKNPTAFYLCASNPSQGYGYTFGSGTRLTVV.

This clone occurred a few times. This chain uses TRBV27 with TRBJ1-1; TRBD1 might be the D (6 bases). The germline V gene has CDR1 MNHEY and CDR2 SMNVEV (reference sequence). This CDR3 spans 15 amino acids. V was cut by 5 bases and J by 0 bases, with 13 bases left in between. CDR3 loop: CASSKDRPLNTEAFF. In DNA, the CDR3 is TGTGCCAGCAGTAAAGACAGGCCCCTGAACACTGAAGCTTTCTTT.

V gene TRBV7-2 combines with J gene TRBJ2-2; the D is unclear. Germline CDR1 SGHTA, CDR2 FQGNSA. V shed 2 bases and J shed 3 bases, with 4 bases lying between them. There are 13 residues in the CDR3. This chain's CDR3 is CASSLRYTGELFF. CDR3 nucleotides: TGTGCCAGCAGCTTACGTTACACCGGGGAGCTGTTTTTT. Together with reference TRBV7-2 and TRBJ2-2, the CDR3 gives the full variable domain: GAGVSQSPSNKVTEKGKDVELRCDPISGHTALYWYRQSLGQGLEFLIYFQGNSAPDKSGLPSDRFSAERTGGSVSTLTIQRTQQEDSAVYLCASSLRYTGELFFGEGSRLTVL.

V is TRBV12-3 or TRBV12-4 and J is TRBJ2-3; 7 bases match TRBD2. The CDR3 spans 13 residues. J lost 4 bases, V lost 4 bases, and 2 bases had no gene match. CDR3 nucleotide sequence: TGTGCCAGCAGTTGGGCGGGGGCAGATACGCAGTATTTT. Translating gives CASSWAGADTQYF.

The J gene is TRBJ2-2, the V gene TRBV5-6; 7 nucleotides agree with TRBD2. V shed 4 bases, J shed 4 bases, and the junction held 10 bases outside the gene matches. This CDR3 has 16 amino acids. Germline CDR1 is SGHDT and CDR2 is YYEEEE. This CDR3 is CASSKWNAGVTGELFF. CDR3 sequence (DNA): TGTGCCAGCAGCAAGTGGAACGCGGGGGTCACCGGGGAGCTGTTTTTT.

V is TRBV11-2 and J is TRBJ1-4; 7 bases are a match to TRBD1. The germline CDR1 and CDR2 sequences are SGHAT and FQNNGV. V lost 9 bases to trimming and J lost 2 bases; unmatched junction nucleotides: 6. The CDR3 covers 14 residues. CDR3 loop: CAREGATTNEKLFF. In DNA form, the CDR3 reads TGTGCCAGGGAGGGGGCCACGACTAATGAAAAACTGTTTTTT.

This rearrangement joins TRBV25-1 to TRBJ2-5; TRBD1 is a possible D gene (6 bases). V was cut by 5 bases and J by 0 bases, with 16 bases left in between. The CDR3 is made up of 16 amino acids. Germline V gene sequence: CDR1 MGHDK, CDR2 SYGVNS. CDR3: CASSPLGADHQETQYF. The CDR3 region has the DNA TGTGCCAGCAGTCCTCTGGGGGCAGACCACCAAGAGACCCAGTACTTC.

The chain links TRBV20-1 to TRBJ2-2; D is unresolved. The CDR3 is 11 amino acids. Germline CDR1 DFQATT, CDR2 SNEGSKA (reference sequence). The V gene lost 4 bases and the J gene lost 5 bases, with 5 bases spanning the gap. CDR3 loop: CSATRTGELFF. CDR3 nucleotide sequence: TGCAGTGCTACCCGGACCGGGGAGCTGTTTTTT.

CDR3 residues: CASSLIGLETGNTIYF. CDR3 coding DNA: TGTGCCAGCAGCTTGATCGGGTTGGAGACTGGAAACACCATATATTTT. The rearrangement links TRBV5-4 to TRBJ1-3; D not certain. Trimming pared 1 base from V and 2 bases from J, leaving 13 bases between. This CDR3 is built from 16 residues. Per germline, CDR1 SGHNT and CDR2 YYREEE (reference sequence).